Following are 14 T cell receptor beta chains from one sample sequenced in a study of cytomegalovirus exposure and HLA in healthy donors (dated by TCRdb to 2015 to 2018). Library preparation used the immunoSEQ multiplex PCR assay. A mixture of 60 forward primers for TCR Vbeta segments and 13 reverse primers for TCR Jbeta segments was used in the multiplex PCR. TCRdb provides this immuneACCESS table in a form limited to in-frame rearrangements. Some clones are lacking; in checked studies, under half of them reflect an unresolved V gene, and why the rest are absent is not known. The sample contains about 130,000 clones, roughly 85% of them found a single time. The top ten constitute 6.5% to 8% of the sample. The sequenced material came from PBMCs. Every receptor here comes from a man in his forties in good health and CMV-seropositive.

This sequence joins TRBV18 and TRBJ1-3, with D unclear. The CDR3 has 15 amino acids. With 6 bases removed from V and 4 bases from J, the gap between germline ends came to 16 bases. CDR1 and CDR2 from the germline V gene are KGHSH and LQKENI. As DNA, the CDR3 is TGTGCCAGCTCGCTAAACGAAATAAAAGGAAACACCATATATTTT. Residues: CASSLNEIKGNTIYF.

V usage is TRBV6-1 and J usage is TRBJ2-1; 13 positions agree with TRBD2. V lost 7 bases and J lost 7; bases outside the gene matches: 7. The germline V gene has CDR1 MNHNS and CDR2 SASEGT. This CDR3 is 15 amino acids long. The CDR3 region is CASTRTSGSVNEQFF. CDR3 nucleotides: TGTGCCAGCACTCGGACTAGCGGGAGTGTGAATGAGCAGTTCTTC.

A remark on this clone: The junction does not match germline at one end; this may be a read error. V and J are TRBV7-9 and TRBJ2-7, with D perhaps TRBD2 (6 bases). Germline values: CDR1 SEHNR, CDR2 FQNEAQ (reference sequence). The CDR3 runs 12 residues. The CDR3 is CSSSRLVNEQYF. DNA of the CDR3: TGTTCCAGCAGCCGACTAGTAAACGAGCAGTACTTC.

The gene calls are TRBV14 and TRBJ2-6; TRBD1 aligns across 7 bases. The J segment lost 0 bases and the V segment lost 6 bases, leaving 14 bases of the junction unmatched. The CDR3 contains 19 residues. Germline V gene sequence: CDR1 SGHDN, CDR2 FVKESK. CDR3 bases: TGTGCCAGCAGTCCGCAGTTGGGACAGTCCTACTCTGGGGCCAACGTCCTGACTTTC. This codes for CASSPQLGQSYSGANVLTF.

V is TRBV28 and J is TRBJ1-1, with 8 nucleotides matching TRBD1. Trimming cost V 2 bases and J 0 bases; bases outside gene matches: 8. Germline V CDR1 and CDR2: MDHEN, SYDVKM. CDR3 length: 17 amino acids. The CDR3: CASSLIRGQVLNTEAFF. The CDR3 nucleotides read TGTGCCAGCAGTTTAATCCGGGGACAGGTTTTGAACACTGAAGCTTTCTTT. The full variable domain, completed using reference TRBV28 and TRBJ1-1, is DVKVTQSSRYLVKRTGEKVFLECVQDMDHENMFWYRQDPGLGLRLIYFSYDVKMKEKGDIPEGYSVSREKKERFSLILESASTNQTSMYLCASSLIRGQVLNTEAFFGQGTRLTVV.

This chain links TRBV19 with TRBJ2-3; D may be TRBD1 (5 bases). Germline V gene sequence: CDR1 LNHDA, CDR2 SQIVND (reference sequence). This CDR3 is 15 amino acids long. V lost 0 bases to trimming and J lost 12 bases, with 19 bases between them. CDR3 region: CASSIDLGNSWTQYF. As DNA, the CDR3 is TGTGCCAGTAGTATAGATTTGGGAAACTCGTGGACACAGTATTTT.

This clone was observed a handful of times. The V gene is TRBV10-3, the J gene TRBJ2-5; D is possibly TRBD1 (5 bases). CDR1 is ENHRY and CDR2 is SYGVKD in the germline V gene. This CDR3 contains 15 residues. Deletions cut 2 bases from V and 3 bases from J, with 13 bases between. The CDR3 DNA reads TGTGCCATCAGTGAGACGGACAAAGGGAAAGAGACCCAGTACTTC. It encodes CAISETDKGKETQYF.

The chain uses TRBV29-1 and TRBJ2-2; a weak D match, TRBD1 (5 bases). The germline CDR1 and CDR2 sequences are SQVTM and ANQGSEA. The CDR3 consists of 13 residues. Trimming removed 5 bases from V and 5 bases from J, with 12 bases in between. CDR3 DNA: TGCAGCGTTCATAGGGGTTTGACCGGGGAGCTGTTTTTT. It yields the protein CSVHRGLTGELFF.

This chain links TRBV5-5 with TRBJ2-7, with unresolved D. V was clipped by 0 bases and J by 4 bases, with 8 bases between them. Germline values: CDR1 SGHKS, CDR2 YYEKEE (reference sequence). The CDR3 consists of 13 residues. The CDR3 is CASSLASVYEQYF. Here the CDR3 DNA reads TGTGCCAGCAGCTTGGCCTCCGTTTACGAGCAGTACTTC.

This clone turned up a few times. This chain links TRBV27 with TRBJ1-6; 10 positions match TRBD1. V lost 3 bases and J lost 7; bases outside the gene matches: 3. Germline V gives CDR1 MNHEY, CDR2 SMNVEV (reference sequence). The length of the CDR3 is 15 residues. CDR3 region: CASSFPTGGNSPLHF. The CDR3 coding sequence is TGTGCCAGCAGTTTTCCGACAGGGGGCAATTCACCCCTCCACTTT.

This chain connects TRBV18 to TRBJ2-2; no clear D gene. Germline lookup yields CDR1 KGHSH and CDR2 LQKENI. The CDR3 covers 12 residues. The ends were cut back, 3 bases at V and 10 bases at J, with 9 bases in the middle. The CDR3 DNA reads as TGTGCCAGCTCACCCAAGCCTGAGGAGCTGTTTTTT. Protein sequence: CASSPKPEELFF.

Details on this clone: The junction departs from germline at one end; a sequencing error may be responsible. This chain uses TRBV7-2 with TRBJ2-7, with TRBD2 matching 7 bases. Per germline, CDR1 SGHTA and CDR2 FQGNSA. CDR3 length: 14 amino acids. CDR3 amino acids: CASSLAADSYEQYF. As DNA, the CDR3 is TGTGCCAGCAGCCTAGCGGCGGACTCCTACGAGCAGTACTTC. The whole variable domain, remainder taken from reference TRBV7-2 and TRBJ2-7, is GAGVSQSPSNKVTEKGKDVELRCDPISGHTALYWYRQSLGQGLEFLIYFQGNSAPDKSGLPSDRFSAERTGGSVSTLTIQRTQQEDSAVYLCASSLAADSYEQYFGPGTRLTVT.

The gene calls are TRBV6-1 and TRBJ2-5; D might be TRBD2 (5 bases). The last part of the DNA fits TRBJ2-7 better; the J call may be wrong. CDR1 and CDR2 (germline): MNHNS, SASEGT. This CDR3 is 14 amino acids long. The CDR3 protein is CASSDVLRESEQYF. CDR3 in DNA: TGTGCCAGCAGTGATGTTCTTCGGGAAAGCGAGCAGTACTTC.

This chain links TRBV6-1 with TRBJ2-7, with 8 bases matching TRBD1. V dropped 5 bases and J dropped 6; count of bases not matched to a gene: 12. The CDR3 sequence is 15 residues long. CDR1 is MNHNS, CDR2 SASEGT, per germline. The CDR3 reads CASSQRAGQDVEQYF. Written as DNA, the CDR3 is TGTGCCAGCAGTCAAAGGGCGGGACAGGACGTCGAGCAGTACTTC.